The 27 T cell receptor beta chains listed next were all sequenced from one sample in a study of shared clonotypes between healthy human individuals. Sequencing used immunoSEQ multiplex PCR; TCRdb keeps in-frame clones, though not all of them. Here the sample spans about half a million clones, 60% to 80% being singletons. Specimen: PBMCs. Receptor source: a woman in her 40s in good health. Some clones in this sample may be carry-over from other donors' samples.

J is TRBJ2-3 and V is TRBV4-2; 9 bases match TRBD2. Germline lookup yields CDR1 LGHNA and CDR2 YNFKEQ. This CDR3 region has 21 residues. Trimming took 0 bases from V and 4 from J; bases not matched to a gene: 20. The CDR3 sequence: CASSQDWSSGRGPGVSDTQYF. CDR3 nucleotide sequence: TGTGCCAGCAGCCAAGATTGGAGTAGCGGGAGAGGGCCTGGGGTTTCAGATACGCAGTATTTT.

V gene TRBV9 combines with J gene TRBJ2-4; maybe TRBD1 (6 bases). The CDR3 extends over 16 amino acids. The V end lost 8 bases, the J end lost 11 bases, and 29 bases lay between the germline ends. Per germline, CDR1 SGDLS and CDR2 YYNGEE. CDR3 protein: CASARDNGLPPWVQYF. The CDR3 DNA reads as TGTGCCAGTGCCCGGGACAACGGTCTTCCCCCTTGGGTTCAGTACTTC.

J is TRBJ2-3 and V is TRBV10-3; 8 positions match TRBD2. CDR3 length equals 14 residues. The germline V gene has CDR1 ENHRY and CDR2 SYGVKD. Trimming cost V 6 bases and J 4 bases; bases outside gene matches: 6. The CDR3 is CAIRPGGAADTQYF. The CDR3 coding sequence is TGTGCCATCAGACCCGGGGGGGCGGCAGATACGCAGTATTTT.

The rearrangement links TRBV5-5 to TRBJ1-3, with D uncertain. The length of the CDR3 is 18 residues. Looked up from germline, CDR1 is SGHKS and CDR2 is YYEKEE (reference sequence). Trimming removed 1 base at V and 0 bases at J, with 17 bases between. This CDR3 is CASSLRFRGVNSGNTIYF. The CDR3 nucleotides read TGTGCCAGCAGCTTGCGGTTCCGCGGGGTTAACTCTGGAAACACCATATATTTT.

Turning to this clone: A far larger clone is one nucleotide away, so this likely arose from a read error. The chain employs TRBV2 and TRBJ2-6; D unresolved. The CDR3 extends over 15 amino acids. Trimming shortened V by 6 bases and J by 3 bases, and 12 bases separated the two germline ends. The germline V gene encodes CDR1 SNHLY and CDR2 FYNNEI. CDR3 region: CASSYDLGGANVLTF. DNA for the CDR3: TGTGCCAGCAGCTACGACCTAGGTGGGGCCAACGTCCTGACTTTC. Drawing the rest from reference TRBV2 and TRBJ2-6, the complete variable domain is EPEVTQTPSHQVTQMGQEVILRCVPISNHLYFYWYRQILGQKVEFLVSFYNNEISEKSEIFDDQFSVERPDGSNFTLKIRSTKLEDSAMYFCASSYDLGGANVLTFGAGSRLTVL.

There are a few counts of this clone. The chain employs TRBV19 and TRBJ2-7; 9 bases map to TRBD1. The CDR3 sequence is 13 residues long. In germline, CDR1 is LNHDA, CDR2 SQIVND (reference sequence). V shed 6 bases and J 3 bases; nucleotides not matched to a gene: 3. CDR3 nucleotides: TGTGCCAGTAGAGGGACAGGGATCTACGAGCAGTACTTC. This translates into CASRGTGIYEQYF.

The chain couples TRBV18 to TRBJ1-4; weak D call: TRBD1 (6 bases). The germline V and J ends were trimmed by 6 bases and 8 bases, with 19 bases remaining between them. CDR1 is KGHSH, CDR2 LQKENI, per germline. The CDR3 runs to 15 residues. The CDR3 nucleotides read TGTGCCAGCTCGCTATACCAAACAGGACAGGAAAAACTGTTTTTT. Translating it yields CASSLYQTGQEKLFF. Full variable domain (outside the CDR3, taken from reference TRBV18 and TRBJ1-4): NAGVMQNPRHLVRRRGQEARLRCSPMKGHSHVYWYRQLPEEGLKFMVYLQKENIIDESGMPKERFSAEFPKEGPSILRIQQVVRGDSAAYFCASSLYQTGQEKLFFGSGTQLSVL.

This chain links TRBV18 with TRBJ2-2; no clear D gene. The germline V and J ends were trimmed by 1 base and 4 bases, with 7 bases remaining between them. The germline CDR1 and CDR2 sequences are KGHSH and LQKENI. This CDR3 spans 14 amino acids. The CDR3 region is CASSPLASTGELFF. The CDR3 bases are TGTGCCAGCTCACCACTCGCGAGCACCGGGGAGCTGTTTTTT.

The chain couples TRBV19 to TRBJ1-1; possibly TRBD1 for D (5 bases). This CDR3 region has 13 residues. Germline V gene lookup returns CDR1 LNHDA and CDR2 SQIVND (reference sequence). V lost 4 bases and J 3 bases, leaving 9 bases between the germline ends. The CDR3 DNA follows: TGTGCCAGTAGTAGGGACGGATACACTGAAGCTTTCTTT. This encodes CASSRDGYTEAFF. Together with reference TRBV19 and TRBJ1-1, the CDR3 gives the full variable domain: DGGITQSPKYLFRKEGQNVTLSCEQNLNHDAMYWYRQDPGQGLRLIYYSQIVNDFQKGDIAEGYSVSREKKESFPLTVTSAQKNPTAFYLCASSRDGYTEAFFGQGTRLTVV.

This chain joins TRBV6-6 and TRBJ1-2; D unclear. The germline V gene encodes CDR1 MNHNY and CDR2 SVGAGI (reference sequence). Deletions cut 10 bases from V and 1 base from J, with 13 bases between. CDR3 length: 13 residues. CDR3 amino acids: CATPGRNNYGYTF. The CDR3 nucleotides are TGTGCCACCCCCGGTAGAAATAACTATGGCTACACCTTC.

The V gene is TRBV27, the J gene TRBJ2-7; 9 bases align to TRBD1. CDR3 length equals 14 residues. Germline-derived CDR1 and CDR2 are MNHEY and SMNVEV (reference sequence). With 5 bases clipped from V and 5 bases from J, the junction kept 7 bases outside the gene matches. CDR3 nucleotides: TGTGCCAGCAGTATAGGGACAGGGCTCAACGAGCAGTACTTC. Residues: CASSIGTGLNEQYF.

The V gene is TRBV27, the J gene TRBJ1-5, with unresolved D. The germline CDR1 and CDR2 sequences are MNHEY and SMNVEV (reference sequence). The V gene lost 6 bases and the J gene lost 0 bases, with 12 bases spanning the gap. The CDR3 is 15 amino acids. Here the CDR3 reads CASSASPLSNQPQHF. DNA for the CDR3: TGTGCCAGCAGCGCCAGCCCGCTTAGCAATCAGCCCCAGCATTTT.

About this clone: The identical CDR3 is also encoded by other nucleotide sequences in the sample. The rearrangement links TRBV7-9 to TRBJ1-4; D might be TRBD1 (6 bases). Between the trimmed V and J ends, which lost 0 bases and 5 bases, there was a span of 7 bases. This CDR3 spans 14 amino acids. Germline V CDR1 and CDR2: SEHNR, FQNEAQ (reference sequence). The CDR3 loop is CASSLAGGNEKLFF. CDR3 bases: TGTGCCAGCAGCTTAGCAGGGGGAAATGAAAAACTGTTTTTT. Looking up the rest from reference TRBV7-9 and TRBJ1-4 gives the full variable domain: DTGVSQNPRHKITKRGQNVTFRCDPISEHNRLYWYRQTLGQGPEFLTYFQNEAQLEKSRLLSDRFSAERPKGSFSTLEIQRTEQGDSAMYLCASSLAGGNEKLFFGSGTQLSVL.

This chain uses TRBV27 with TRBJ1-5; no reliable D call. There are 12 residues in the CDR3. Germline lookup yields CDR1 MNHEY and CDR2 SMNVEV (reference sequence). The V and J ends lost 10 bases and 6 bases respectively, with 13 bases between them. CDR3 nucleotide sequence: TGTGCCACCGCCGGGGTGGGTCAGCCCCAGCATTTT. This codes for CATAGVGQPQHF.

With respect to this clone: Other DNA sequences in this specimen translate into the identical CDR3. This chain's CDR3 is CASSGSYNEQFF. The CDR3, as DNA: TGTGCCAGCAGTGGGTCCTACAATGAGCAGTTCTTC. The rearrangement uses TRBV27 and TRBJ2-1; D uncertain. V was shortened by 5 bases and J by 1 base, with 3 bases between the two germline ends. The germline V gene encodes CDR1 MNHEY and CDR2 SMNVEV (reference sequence). This CDR3 comprises 12 residues.

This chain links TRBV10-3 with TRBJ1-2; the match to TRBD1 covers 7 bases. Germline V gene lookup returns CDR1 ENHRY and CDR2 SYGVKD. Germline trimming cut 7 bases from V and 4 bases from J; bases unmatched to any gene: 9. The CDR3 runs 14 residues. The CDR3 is CAIKGTGTAYGYTF. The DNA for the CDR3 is TGTGCCATCAAGGGCACCGGGACAGCCTATGGCTACACCTTC.

Written as DNA, the CDR3 is TGTGCCAGCAGCAAAGGGACTAGCGGGAGTTACGGGGAGCTGTTTTTT. The encoded protein is CASSKGTSGSYGELFF. The chain recombines TRBV4-2 with TRBJ2-2; 14 nucleotides line up with TRBD2. Germline assignment: CDR1 LGHNA and CDR2 YNFKEQ. CDR3 size: 16 residues. The trim removed 5 bases at V and 7 bases at J, leaving 6 bases unmatched.

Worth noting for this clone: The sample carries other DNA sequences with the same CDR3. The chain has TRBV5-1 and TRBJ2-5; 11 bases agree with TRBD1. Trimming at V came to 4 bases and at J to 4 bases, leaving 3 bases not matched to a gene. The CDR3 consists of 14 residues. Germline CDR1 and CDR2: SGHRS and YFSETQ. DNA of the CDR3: TGCGCCAGCAGCCTGGGACAGGGGGGAGAGACCCAGTACTTC. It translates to CASSLGQGGETQYF.

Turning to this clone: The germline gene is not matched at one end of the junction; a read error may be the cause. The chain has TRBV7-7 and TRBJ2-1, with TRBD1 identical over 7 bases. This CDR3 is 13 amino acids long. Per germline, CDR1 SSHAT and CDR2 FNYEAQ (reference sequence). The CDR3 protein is CASSLVYRGEQFF. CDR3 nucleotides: TGTGCTAGCAGCTTAGTCTACAGGGGAGAGCAGTTCTTC.

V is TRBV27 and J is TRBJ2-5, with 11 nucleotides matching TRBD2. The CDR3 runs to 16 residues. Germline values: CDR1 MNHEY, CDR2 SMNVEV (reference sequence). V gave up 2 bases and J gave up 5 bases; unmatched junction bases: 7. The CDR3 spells CASSLQPSGRSETQYF. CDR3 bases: TGTGCCAGCAGTTTACAACCTAGCGGGAGGAGTGAGACCCAGTACTTC.

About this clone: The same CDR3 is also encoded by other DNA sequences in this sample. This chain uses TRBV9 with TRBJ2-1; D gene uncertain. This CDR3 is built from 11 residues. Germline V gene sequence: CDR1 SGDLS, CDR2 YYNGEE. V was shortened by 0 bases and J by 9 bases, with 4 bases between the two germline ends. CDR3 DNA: TGTGCCAGCAGCGTAGGCGTTGAGCAGTTCTTC. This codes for CASSVGVEQFF.

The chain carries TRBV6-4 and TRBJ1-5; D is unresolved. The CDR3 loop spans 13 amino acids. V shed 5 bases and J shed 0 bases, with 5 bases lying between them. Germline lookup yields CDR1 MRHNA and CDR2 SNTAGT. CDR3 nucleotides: TGTGCCAGCAGTCCAACTAGCAATCAGCCCCAGCATTTT. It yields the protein CASSPTSNQPQHF.

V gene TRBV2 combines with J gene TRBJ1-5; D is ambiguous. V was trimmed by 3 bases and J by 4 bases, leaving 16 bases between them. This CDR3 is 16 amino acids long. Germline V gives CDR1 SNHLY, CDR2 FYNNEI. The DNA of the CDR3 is TGTGCCAGCAGTGACGGAAATCAGTACTCTAATCAGCCCCAGCATTTT. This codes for CASSDGNQYSNQPQHF.

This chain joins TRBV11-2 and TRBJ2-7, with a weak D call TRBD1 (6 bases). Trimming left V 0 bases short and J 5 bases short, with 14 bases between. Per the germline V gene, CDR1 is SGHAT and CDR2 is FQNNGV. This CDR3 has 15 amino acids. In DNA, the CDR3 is TGTGCCAGCAGCTTAGATGGGCAGGGGTTCCACGAGCAGTACTTC. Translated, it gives CASSLDGQGFHEQYF.

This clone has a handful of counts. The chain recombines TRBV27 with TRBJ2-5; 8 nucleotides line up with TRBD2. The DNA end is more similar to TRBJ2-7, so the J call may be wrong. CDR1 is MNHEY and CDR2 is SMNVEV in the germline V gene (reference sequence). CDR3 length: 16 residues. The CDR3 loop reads CASSPLGREVAYEQYF. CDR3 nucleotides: TGTGCCAGCAGTCCCCTCGGGCGGGAGGTCGCCTACGAGCAGTACTTC.

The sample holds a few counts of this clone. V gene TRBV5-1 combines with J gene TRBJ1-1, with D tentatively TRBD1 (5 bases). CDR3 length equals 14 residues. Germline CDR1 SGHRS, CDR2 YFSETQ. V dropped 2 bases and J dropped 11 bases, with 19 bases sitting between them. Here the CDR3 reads CASSLSHPGGAAFF. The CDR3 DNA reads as TGCGCCAGCAGCTTATCTCATCCGGGGGGAGCGGCTTTCTTT.

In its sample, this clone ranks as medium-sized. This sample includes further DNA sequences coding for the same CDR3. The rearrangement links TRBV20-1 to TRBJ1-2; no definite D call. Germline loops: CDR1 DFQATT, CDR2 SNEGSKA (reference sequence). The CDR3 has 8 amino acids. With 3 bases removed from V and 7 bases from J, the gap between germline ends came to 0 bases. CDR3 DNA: TGCAGTGCTAGTGGCTACACCTTC. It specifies CSASGYTF.